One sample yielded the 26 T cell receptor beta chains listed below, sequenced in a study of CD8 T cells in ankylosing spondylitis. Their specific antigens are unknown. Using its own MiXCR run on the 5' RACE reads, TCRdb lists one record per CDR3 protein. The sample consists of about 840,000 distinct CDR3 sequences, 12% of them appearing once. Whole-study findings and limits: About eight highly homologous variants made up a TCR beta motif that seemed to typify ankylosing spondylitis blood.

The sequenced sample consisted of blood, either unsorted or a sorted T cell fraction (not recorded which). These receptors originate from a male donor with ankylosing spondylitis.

The CDR3 loop is CASSPVDGYGYTF. The CDR3 DNA sequence: TGTGCCAGCAGCCCAGTCGACGGATATGGCTACACCTTC. The chain links TRBV5-6 to TRBJ1-2; unclear D gene. The V gene's germline CDR1 is SGHDT and CDR2 YYEEEE. CDR3 length equals 13 residues. V was trimmed by 4 bases and J by 5 bases, leaving 12 bases between them.

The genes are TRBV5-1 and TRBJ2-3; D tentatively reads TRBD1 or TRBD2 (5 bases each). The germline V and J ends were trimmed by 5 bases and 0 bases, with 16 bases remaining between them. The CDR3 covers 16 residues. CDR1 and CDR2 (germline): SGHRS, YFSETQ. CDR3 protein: CASSRDGDSSTDTQYF. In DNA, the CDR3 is TGCGCCAGCAGTCGGGACGGAGATTCTAGCACAGATACGCAGTATTTT.

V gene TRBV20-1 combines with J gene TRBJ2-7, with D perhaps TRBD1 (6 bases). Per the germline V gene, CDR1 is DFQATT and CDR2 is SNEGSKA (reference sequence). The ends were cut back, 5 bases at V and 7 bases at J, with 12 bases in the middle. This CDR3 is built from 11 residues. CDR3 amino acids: CSAQGFGEQYF. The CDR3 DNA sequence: TGCAGTGCTCAGGGGTTTGGGGAGCAGTACTTC.

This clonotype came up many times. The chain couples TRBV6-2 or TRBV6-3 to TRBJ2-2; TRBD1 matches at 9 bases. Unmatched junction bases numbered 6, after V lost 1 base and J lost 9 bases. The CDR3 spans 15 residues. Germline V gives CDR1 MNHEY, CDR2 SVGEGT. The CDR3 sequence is CASSYLRTGARELFF. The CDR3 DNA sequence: TGTGCCAGCAGTTACTTGCGGACAGGGGCCCGGGAGCTGTTTTTT.

CDR3 protein: CASSLVMRTSPYEQYF. DNA of the CDR3: TGTGCCAGCAGCTTAGTGATGCGGACGAGTCCCTACGAGCAGTACTTC. This chain uses TRBV7-9 with TRBJ2-7; D uncertain. Germline lookup yields CDR1 SEHNR and CDR2 FQNEAQ (reference sequence). Trimming removed 1 base from V and 2 bases from J, with 15 bases in between. The CDR3 contains 16 residues.

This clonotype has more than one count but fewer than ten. CDR3 bases: TGCAGCGTTCGCCGGGACAGGGTCGGCACTGAAGCTTTCTTT. Its translation is CSVRRDRVGTEAFF. The chain carries TRBV29-1 and TRBJ1-1; 9 positions match TRBD1. This CDR3 has 14 residues. Germline V lookup: CDR1 SQVTM, CDR2 ANQGSEA. Trimming at V came to 5 bases and at J to 4 bases, leaving 8 bases not matched to a gene. Full variable domain (rest looked up from reference TRBV29-1 and TRBJ1-1): SAVISQKPSRDICQRGTSLTIQCQVDSQVTMMFWYRQQPGQSLTLIATANQGSEATYESGFVIDKFPISRPNLTFSTLTVSNMSPEDSSIYLCSVRRDRVGTEAFFGQGTRLTVV.

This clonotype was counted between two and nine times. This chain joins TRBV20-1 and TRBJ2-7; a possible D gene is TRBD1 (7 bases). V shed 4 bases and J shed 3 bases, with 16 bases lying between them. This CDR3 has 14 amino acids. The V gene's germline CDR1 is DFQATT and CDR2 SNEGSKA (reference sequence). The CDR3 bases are TGCAGTGCTACAAGTTACAGGGGAGGCTACGAGCAGTACTTC. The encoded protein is CSATSYRGGYEQYF.

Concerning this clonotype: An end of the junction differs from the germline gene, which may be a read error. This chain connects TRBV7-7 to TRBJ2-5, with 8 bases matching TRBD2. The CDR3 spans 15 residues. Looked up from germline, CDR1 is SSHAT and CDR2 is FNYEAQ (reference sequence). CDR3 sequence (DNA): TGTGCTAGCAGCTTGGGTAGCGGGGCACTGGAGACCCAGTACTTC. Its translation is CASSLGSGALETQYF.

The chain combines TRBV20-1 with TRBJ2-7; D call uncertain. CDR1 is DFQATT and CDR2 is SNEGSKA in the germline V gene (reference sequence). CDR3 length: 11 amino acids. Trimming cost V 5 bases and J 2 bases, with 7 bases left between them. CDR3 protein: CSAGTTYEQYF. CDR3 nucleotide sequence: TGCAGTGCTGGAACAACCTACGAGCAGTACTTC.

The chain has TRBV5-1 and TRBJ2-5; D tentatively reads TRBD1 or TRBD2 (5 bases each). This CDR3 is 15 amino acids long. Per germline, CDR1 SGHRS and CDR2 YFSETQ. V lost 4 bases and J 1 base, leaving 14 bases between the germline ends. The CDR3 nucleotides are TGCGCCAGCAGCCTATGGGACGGCATCCAAGAGACCCAGTACTTC. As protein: CASSLWDGIQETQYF.

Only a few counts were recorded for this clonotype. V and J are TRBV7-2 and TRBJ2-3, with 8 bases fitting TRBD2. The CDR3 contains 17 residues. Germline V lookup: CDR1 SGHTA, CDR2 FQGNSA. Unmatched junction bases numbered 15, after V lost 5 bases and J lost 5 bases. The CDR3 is CASSITSGGGRVDTQYF. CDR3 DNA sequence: TGTGCCAGCAGCATCACCTCGGGCGGGGGGCGCGTAGATACGCAGTATTTT.

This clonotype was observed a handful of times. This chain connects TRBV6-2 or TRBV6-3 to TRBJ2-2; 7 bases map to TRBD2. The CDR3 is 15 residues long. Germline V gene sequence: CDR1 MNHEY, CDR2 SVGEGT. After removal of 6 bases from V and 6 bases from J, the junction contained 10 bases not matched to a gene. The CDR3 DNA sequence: TGTGCCAGCAGCTCCCGGACTAGAAGGTCCGGGGAGCTGTTTTTT. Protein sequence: CASSSRTRRSGELFF.

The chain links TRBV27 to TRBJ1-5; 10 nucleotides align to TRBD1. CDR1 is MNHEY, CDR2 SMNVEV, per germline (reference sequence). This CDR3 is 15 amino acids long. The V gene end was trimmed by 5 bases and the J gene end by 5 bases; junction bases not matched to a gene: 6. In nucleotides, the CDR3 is TGTGCCAGCAGTCCACCGGGACAGGGGCATCAGCCCCAGCATTTT. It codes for CASSPPGQGHQPQHF.

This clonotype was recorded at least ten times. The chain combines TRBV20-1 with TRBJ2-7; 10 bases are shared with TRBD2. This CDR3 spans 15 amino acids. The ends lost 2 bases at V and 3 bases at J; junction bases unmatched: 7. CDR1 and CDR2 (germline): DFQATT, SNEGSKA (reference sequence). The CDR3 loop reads CSARSSGLAVYEQYF. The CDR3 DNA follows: TGCAGTGCTAGAAGTTCAGGACTAGCGGTCTACGAGCAGTACTTC.

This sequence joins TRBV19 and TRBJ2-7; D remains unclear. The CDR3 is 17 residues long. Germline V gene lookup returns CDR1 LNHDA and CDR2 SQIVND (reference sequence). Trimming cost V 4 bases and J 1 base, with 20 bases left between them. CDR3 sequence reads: CASSTRPNSIGSYEQYF. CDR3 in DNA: TGTGCCAGTAGTACCCGCCCCAATTCGATTGGTTCCTACGAGCAGTACTTC.

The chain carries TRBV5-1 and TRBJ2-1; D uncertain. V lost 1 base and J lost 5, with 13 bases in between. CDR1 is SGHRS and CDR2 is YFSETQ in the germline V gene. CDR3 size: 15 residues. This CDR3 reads CASSLSPEANNEQFF. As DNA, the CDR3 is TGCGCCAGCAGCTTGTCTCCGGAAGCGAACAATGAGCAGTTCTTC.

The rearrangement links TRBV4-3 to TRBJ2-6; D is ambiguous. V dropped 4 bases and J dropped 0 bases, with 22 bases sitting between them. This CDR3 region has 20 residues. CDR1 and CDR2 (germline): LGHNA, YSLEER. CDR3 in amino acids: CASSRTHRSPRSSGANVLTF. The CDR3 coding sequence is TGCGCCAGCAGCCGTACACATCGAAGCCCCAGAAGCTCTGGGGCCAACGTCCTGACTTTC.

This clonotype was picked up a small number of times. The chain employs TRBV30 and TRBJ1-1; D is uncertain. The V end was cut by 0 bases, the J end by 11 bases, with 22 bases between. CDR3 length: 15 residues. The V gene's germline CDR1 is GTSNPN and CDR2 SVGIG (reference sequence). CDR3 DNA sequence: TGTGCCTGGAGTGTACTCGGGCCCCCCACAACAAGGGCTTTCTTT. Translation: CAWSVLGPPTTRAFF.

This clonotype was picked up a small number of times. CDR3 coding DNA: TGTGCCAGCAGCCAAGCACCGGACAGGGTGGATGGCTACACCTTC. Its protein is CASSQAPDRVDGYTF. The rearrangement uses TRBV4-2 and TRBJ1-2; 8 positions match TRBD1. CDR3 size: 15 residues. V dropped 1 base and J dropped 6; count of bases not matched to a gene: 7. Germline CDR1 reads LGHNA; CDR2 reads YNFKEQ.

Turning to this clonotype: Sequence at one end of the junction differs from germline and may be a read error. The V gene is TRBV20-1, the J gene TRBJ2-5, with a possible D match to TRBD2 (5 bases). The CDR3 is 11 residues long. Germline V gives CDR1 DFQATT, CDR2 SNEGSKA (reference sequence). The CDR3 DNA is TGCAGTGCTAGAGAAGACTACCGGGCCCACTTC. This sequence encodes CSAREDYRAHF.

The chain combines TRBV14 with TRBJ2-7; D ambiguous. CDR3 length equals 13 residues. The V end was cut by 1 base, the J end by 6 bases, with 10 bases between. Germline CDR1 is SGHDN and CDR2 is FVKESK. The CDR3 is CASSQALLVEQYF. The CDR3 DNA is TGTGCCAGCAGCCAAGCCCTTTTGGTCGAGCAGTACTTC.

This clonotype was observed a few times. The CDR3 coding sequence is TGCAGTGCTAGAGATAGCGCTTCTAGGAAGACCCAGTACTTC. This translates into CSARDSASRKTQYF. The V call is TRBV20-1, the J call TRBJ2-5, with TRBD2 as a possible D gene (5 bases). The CDR3 contains 14 residues. Trimming cost V 0 bases and J 6 bases, with 14 bases left between them. The germline gives CDR1 DFQATT, CDR2 SNEGSKA (reference sequence).

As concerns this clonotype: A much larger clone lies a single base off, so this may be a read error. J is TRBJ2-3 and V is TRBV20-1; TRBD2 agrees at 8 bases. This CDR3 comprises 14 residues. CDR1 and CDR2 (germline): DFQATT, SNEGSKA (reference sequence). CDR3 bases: TGCAGTGCCGATGAATTGACTAGCGTGGATACGAAGTATTTT. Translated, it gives CSADELTSVDTKYF.

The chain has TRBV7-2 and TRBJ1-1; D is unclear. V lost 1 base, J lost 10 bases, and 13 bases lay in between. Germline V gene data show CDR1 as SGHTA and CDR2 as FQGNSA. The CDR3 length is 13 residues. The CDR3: CASSLVSYGGAFF. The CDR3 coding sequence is TGTGCCAGCAGCTTAGTCTCCTACGGTGGAGCTTTCTTT.

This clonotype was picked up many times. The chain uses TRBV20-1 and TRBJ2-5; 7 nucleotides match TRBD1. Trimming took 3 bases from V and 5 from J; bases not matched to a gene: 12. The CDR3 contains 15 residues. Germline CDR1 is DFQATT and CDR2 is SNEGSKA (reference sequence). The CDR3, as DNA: TGCAGTGCTAGCCTACTTCCGACAGGGAAGGAGACCCAGTACTTC. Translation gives CSASLLPTGKETQYF.

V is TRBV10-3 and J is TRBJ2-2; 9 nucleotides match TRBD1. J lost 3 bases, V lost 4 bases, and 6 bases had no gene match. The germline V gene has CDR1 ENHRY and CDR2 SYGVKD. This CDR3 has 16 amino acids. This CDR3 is CAISARTGVDTGELFF. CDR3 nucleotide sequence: TGTGCCATCAGTGCCCGGACAGGGGTAGACACCGGGGAGCTGTTTTTT.